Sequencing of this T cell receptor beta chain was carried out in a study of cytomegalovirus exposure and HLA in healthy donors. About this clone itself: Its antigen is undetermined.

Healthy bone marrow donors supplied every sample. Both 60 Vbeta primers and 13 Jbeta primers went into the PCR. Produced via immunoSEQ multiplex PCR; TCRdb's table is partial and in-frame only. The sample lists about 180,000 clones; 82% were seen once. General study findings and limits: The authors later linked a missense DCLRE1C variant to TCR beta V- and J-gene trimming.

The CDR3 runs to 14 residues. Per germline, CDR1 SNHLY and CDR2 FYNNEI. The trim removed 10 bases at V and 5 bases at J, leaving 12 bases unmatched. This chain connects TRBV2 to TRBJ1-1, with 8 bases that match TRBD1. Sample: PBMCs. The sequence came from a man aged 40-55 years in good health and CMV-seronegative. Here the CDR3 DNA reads TGTGCCACCTCAGTCACAGGGGGACAGACTGAAGCTTTCTTT. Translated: CATSVTGGQTEAFF.